The rows below give T cell receptor beta chains drawn from one sample of a study of CD8+ T cells in alopecia areata. Clones were read by immunoSEQ multiplex PCR, and TCRdb kept only the in-frame ones, dropping some. The sample records a few hundred thousand clones, approximately 67% being singletons. The specimen was CD4+ T cells sorted from blood, collected around week 44, from a patient treated with tofacitinib. These receptors were taken from a human donor with alopecia areata. Each CDR3 is given with its conserved first and last residue. Fields, in order: D gene, clone size, J gene, V gene, CDR3 DNA, CDR3 protein. A D gene is named only where the DNA matches it firmly. A clone size is listed for some rows: how often the clone was seen (once, few, many), or a class if it is expanded.

d_gene: .; abundance: .; j_gene: TRBJ1-2; v_gene: TRBV2; CDR3nt: TGTGCCAGCAGTGGCCATTCCGGGACCGTTACCTTC; CDR3aa: CASSGHSGTVTF
d_gene: .; abundance: once; j_gene: TRBJ2-7; v_gene: TRBV7-2; CDR3nt: TGTGCCAGCAGCCCAATTGGGGGGAACACCTACGAGCAGTACTTC; CDR3aa: CASSPIGGNTYEQYF
d_gene: TRBD2; abundance: .; j_gene: TRBJ2-1; v_gene: TRBV18; CDR3nt: TGTGCCAGCTCACCACCGAAGACTAGCTATTACAATGAGCAGTTCTTC; CDR3aa: CASSPPKTSYYNEQFF
d_gene: .; abundance: once; j_gene: TRBJ2-7; v_gene: TRBV7-2; CDR3nt: TGTGCCAGCAGCTTAGTACGAAGCTCCTACGAGCAGTACTTC; CDR3aa: CASSLVRSSYEQYF
d_gene: .; abundance: .; j_gene: TRBJ2-7; v_gene: TRBV29-1; CDR3nt: TGCAGCGTTGAAGGGACAGCTTACGAGCAGTACTTC; CDR3aa: CSVEGTAYEQYF
d_gene: TRBD2; abundance: .; j_gene: TRBJ2-1; v_gene: TRBV11-2; CDR3nt: TGTGCCAGCAGCTGGGACCTAGCGGGGGCCGTCGATGAGCAGTTCTTC; CDR3aa: CASSWDLAGAVDEQFF
d_gene: TRBD2; abundance: .; j_gene: TRBJ2-5; v_gene: TRBV9; CDR3nt: TGTGCCAGCAGCGTAGCGACTAGCGGGGCGGAGACCCAGTACTTC; CDR3aa: CASSVATSGAETQYF
d_gene: .; abundance: .; j_gene: TRBJ2-3; v_gene: TRBV4-3; CDR3nt: TGCGCCAGCAGCCAAGATTACGGTCATACGCAGTATTTT; CDR3aa: CASSQDYGHTQYF
d_gene: TRBD1; abundance: .; j_gene: TRBJ2-6; v_gene: TRBV28; CDR3nt: TGTGCCAGCACCCCGACGACAGGGTTCTCTGGGGCCAACGTCCTGACTTTC; CDR3aa: CASTPTTGFSGANVLTF
d_gene: .; abundance: .; j_gene: TRBJ2-7; v_gene: TRBV5-1; CDR3nt: TGCGCCAGCAGCTTGGAGGCGGGTGACCCCTATGAGCAGTACTTC; CDR3aa: CASSLEAGDPYEQYF
d_gene: TRBD1; abundance: .; j_gene: TRBJ1-2; v_gene: TRBV5-1; CDR3nt: TGCGCCAGCAGCTCGGGGACAGGCCACTATGGCTACACCTTC; CDR3aa: CASSSGTGHYGYTF
d_gene: .; abundance: .; j_gene: TRBJ2-3; v_gene: TRBV5-6; CDR3nt: TGTGCCAGCAGCTTACTAGCCTCAGATACGCAGTATTTT; CDR3aa: CASSLLASDTQYF
d_gene: .; abundance: .; j_gene: TRBJ1-5; v_gene: TRBV10-3; CDR3nt: TGTGCCATCAGTGAGTCCACAGGGCAGCCCCAGCATTTT; CDR3aa: CAISESTGQPQHF
d_gene: TRBD2; abundance: .; j_gene: TRBJ2-1; v_gene: TRBV5-1; CDR3nt: TGCGCCAGCAGCTTGGTCAGCGGGGGGGCCCACAATGAGCAGTTCTTC; CDR3aa: CASSLVSGGAHNEQFF
d_gene: TRBD1; abundance: few; j_gene: TRBJ1-2; v_gene: TRBV29-1; CDR3nt: TGCAGCGTCGGACCGGGACAGGGGTATGGCTACACCTTC; CDR3aa: CSVGPGQGYGYTF
d_gene: .; abundance: .; j_gene: TRBJ1-1; v_gene: TRBV29-1; CDR3nt: TGCAGTGGAGACACTGAAGCTTTCTTT; CDR3aa: CSGDTEAFF
d_gene: .; abundance: .; j_gene: TRBJ2-3; v_gene: TRBV29-1; CDR3nt: TGCAGCGTTGAAGATCGAAGGGAAGGAGGGACAGATACGCAGTATTTT; CDR3aa: CSVEDRREGGTDTQYF
d_gene: .; abundance: .; j_gene: TRBJ2-3; v_gene: TRBV18; CDR3nt: TGTGCCAGCTCACCCCGGTCGCGGGGCACAGATACGCAGTATTTT; CDR3aa: CASSPRSRGTDTQYF
d_gene: TRBD2; abundance: .; j_gene: TRBJ2-3; v_gene: TRBV19; CDR3nt: TGTGCCAGTATGTTAGCGGGGGCCCTCACAGATACGCAGTATTTT; CDR3aa: CASMLAGALTDTQYF
d_gene: .; abundance: .; j_gene: TRBJ2-7; v_gene: TRBV15; CDR3nt: TGTGCCACCAGCAGAAGGGATATCTCCTACGAGCAGTACTTC; CDR3aa: CATSRRDISYEQYF
d_gene: .; abundance: .; j_gene: TRBJ2-5; v_gene: TRBV12-5; CDR3nt: TGTGCTAGTGGTTTGCTTTTCGGGTCAGGAGAGACCCAGTACTTC; CDR3aa: CASGLLFGSGETQYF
d_gene: .; abundance: .; j_gene: TRBJ2-5; v_gene: TRBV15; CDR3nt: TGTGCCACCAGCAGAGGCCAGGGGGGGCAAGAGACCCAGTACTTC; CDR3aa: CATSRGQGGQETQYF
d_gene: .; abundance: few; j_gene: TRBJ2-3; v_gene: TRBV2; CDR3nt: TGTGCCAGCAGGGTACACGGAGATACGCAGTATTTT; CDR3aa: CASRVHGDTQYF
d_gene: TRBD2; abundance: few; j_gene: TRBJ2-7; v_gene: TRBV2; CDR3nt: TGTGCCAGCAACGAAGGGCTAGCGGGGGAGTACGAGCAGTACTTC; CDR3aa: CASNEGLAGEYEQYF
d_gene: .; abundance: .; j_gene: TRBJ1-1; v_gene: TRBV6-1; CDR3nt: TGTGCAAGCAAGGGGGGCTACACTGAAGCTTTCTTT; CDR3aa: CASKGGYTEAFF
d_gene: TRBD1; abundance: .; j_gene: TRBJ2-4; v_gene: TRBV7-2; CDR3nt: TGTGCCAGCATCAAAGGGGGCGTCCAAGCCAAAAACATTCAGTACTTC; CDR3aa: CASIKGGVQAKNIQYF
d_gene: .; abundance: .; j_gene: TRBJ2-1; v_gene: TRBV7-9; CDR3nt: TGTGCCAGCAGCATCAAGGTCGATGAGCAGTTCTTC; CDR3aa: CASSIKVDEQFF
d_gene: .; abundance: .; j_gene: TRBJ1-1; v_gene: TRBV5-1; CDR3nt: TGCGCCAGCAGCTTGGGTCAGCCGATGAACACTGAAGCTTTCTTT; CDR3aa: CASSLGQPMNTEAFF
d_gene: TRBD1; abundance: .; j_gene: TRBJ1-1; v_gene: TRBV30; CDR3nt: TGTGCCTGGAGTGTAGGGGGACAGGTGGCTGAAGCTTTCTTT; CDR3aa: CAWSVGGQVAEAFF
d_gene: .; abundance: .; j_gene: TRBJ2-1; v_gene: TRBV7-2; CDR3nt: TGTGCCACCGACCAGTTCCCCTACAATGAGCAGTTCTTC; CDR3aa: CATDQFPYNEQFF
d_gene: .; abundance: .; j_gene: TRBJ2-2; v_gene: TRBV30; CDR3nt: TGTGCCTGGATCCCAGGGGACACCGGGGAGCTGTTTTTT; CDR3aa: CAWIPGDTGELFF
d_gene: TRBD2; abundance: few; j_gene: TRBJ2-1; v_gene: TRBV30; CDR3nt: TGTGCCTGGGCCCAGGGACTAGCAGACTACAATGAGCAGTTCTTC; CDR3aa: CAWAQGLADYNEQFF
d_gene: .; abundance: .; j_gene: TRBJ2-7; v_gene: TRBV6-1; CDR3nt: TGTGCCAGCAGTGACAGGGGTCGATACGAGCAGTACTTC; CDR3aa: CASSDRGRYEQYF
d_gene: .; abundance: few; j_gene: TRBJ1-1; v_gene: TRBV29-1; CDR3nt: TGCAGCGGCGTGGGGGGTGTAGGCACTGAAGCTTTCTTT; CDR3aa: CSGVGGVGTEAFF
d_gene: TRBD1; abundance: .; j_gene: TRBJ1-1; v_gene: TRBV29-1; CDR3nt: TGCAGCGCCCCGGACAGGGTCACTGAAGCTTTCTTT; CDR3aa: CSAPDRVTEAFF
d_gene: .; abundance: .; j_gene: TRBJ2-1; v_gene: TRBV20-1; CDR3nt: TGCAGTGCTTCTCCTCTTAATGAGCAGTTCTTC; CDR3aa: CSASPLNEQFF
d_gene: .; abundance: .; j_gene: TRBJ2-3; v_gene: TRBV30; CDR3nt: TGTGCCTGGAGTATTGGGGGCACAGATACGCAGTATTTT; CDR3aa: CAWSIGGTDTQYF
d_gene: .; abundance: few; j_gene: TRBJ2-6; v_gene: TRBV29-1; CDR3nt: TGCAGCGTTGCCGGCGGGGTCTCCTCTGGGGCCAACGTCCTGACTTTC; CDR3aa: CSVAGGVSSGANVLTF
d_gene: TRBD1; abundance: .; j_gene: TRBJ2-7; v_gene: TRBV15; CDR3nt: TGTGCCACCAGCAGAGAACAGGGGAACTACGAGCAGTACTTC; CDR3aa: CATSREQGNYEQYF
d_gene: TRBD1; abundance: .; j_gene: TRBJ2-6; v_gene: TRBV10-3; CDR3nt: TGTGCCATGACGGACAGGGTTCCCTCTGGGGCCAACGTCCTGACTTTC; CDR3aa: CAMTDRVPSGANVLTF
d_gene: .; abundance: .; j_gene: TRBJ2-2; v_gene: TRBV2; CDR3nt: TGTGCCAGCGGTGGGGGAGTCACCGGGGAGCTGTTTTTT; CDR3aa: CASGGGVTGELFF
d_gene: .; abundance: .; j_gene: TRBJ2-7; v_gene: TRBV25-1; CDR3nt: TGTGCCAGCAGTCGGCTCTCCTACGAGCAGTACTTC; CDR3aa: CASSRLSYEQYF
d_gene: .; abundance: .; j_gene: TRBJ1-2; v_gene: TRBV5-1; CDR3nt: TGCGCCAGCTACTCAACAGGGTTCGGCTACACCTTC; CDR3aa: CASYSTGFGYTF
d_gene: TRBD1; abundance: .; j_gene: TRBJ2-5; v_gene: TRBV29-1; CDR3nt: TGCAGCGATAGGACAGGGGAAGAGACCCAGTACTTC; CDR3aa: CSDRTGEETQYF
d_gene: .; abundance: few; j_gene: TRBJ1-2; v_gene: TRBV29-1; CDR3nt: TGCAGCGTTGAAAACAGACCCAACTACACCTTC; CDR3aa: CSVENRPNYTF
d_gene: .; abundance: few; j_gene: TRBJ2-2; v_gene: TRBV29-1; CDR3nt: TGCAGCGTTTCGGTCCCCGGGGAGCTGTTTTTT; CDR3aa: CSVSVPGELFF
d_gene: .; abundance: .; j_gene: TRBJ2-2; v_gene: TRBV7-2; CDR3nt: TGTGCCAGCAGCATCGTGGCCTCCCGAGATCCCGGGGAGCTGTTTTTT; CDR3aa: CASSIVASRDPGELFF
d_gene: .; abundance: .; j_gene: TRBJ2-7; v_gene: TRBV5-6; CDR3nt: TGTGCCAGCAGCTTGGATTCCCTCGGGCTCTCCTACGAGCAGTACTTC; CDR3aa: CASSLDSLGLSYEQYF
d_gene: .; abundance: .; j_gene: TRBJ2-7; v_gene: TRBV12-5; CDR3nt: TGTGCTAGTGCTACTTTCGGGACCTACGAGCAGTACTTC; CDR3aa: CASATFGTYEQYF
d_gene: .; abundance: .; j_gene: TRBJ2-7; v_gene: TRBV6-5; CDR3nt: TGTGCCAGCAGTTACGGCGGGACAAGCGAGCAGTACTTC; CDR3aa: CASSYGGTSEQYF
d_gene: .; abundance: few; j_gene: TRBJ2-6; v_gene: TRBV25-1; CDR3nt: TGTGCCAGCACTCCAGGGGTTAGAGCTGGGGCCAACGTCCTGACTTTC; CDR3aa: CASTPGVRAGANVLTF
d_gene: .; abundance: .; j_gene: TRBJ1-1; v_gene: TRBV7-2; CDR3nt: TGTGCCAGCAGCTCACAGCGGAACACTGAAGCTTTCTTT; CDR3aa: CASSSQRNTEAFF
d_gene: TRBD2; abundance: .; j_gene: TRBJ2-3; v_gene: TRBV5-1; CDR3nt: TGCGCCAGCAGTCTAGCGGGGGAGGGGACAGATACGCAGTATTTT; CDR3aa: CASSLAGEGTDTQYF
d_gene: .; abundance: many; j_gene: TRBJ2-4; v_gene: TRBV5-5; CDR3nt: TGTGCCAGCAGCTCTCCGAGGACGGTAGAAAACATTCAGTACTTC; CDR3aa: CASSSPRTVENIQYF
d_gene: .; abundance: .; j_gene: TRBJ2-3; v_gene: TRBV2; CDR3nt: TGTGCCAGCACCCCAACCACAGATACGCAGTATTTT; CDR3aa: CASTPTTDTQYF
d_gene: .; abundance: .; j_gene: TRBJ1-1; v_gene: TRBV29-1; CDR3nt: TGCAGCGTTGTGACAGCCGGGAGTGAAGCTTTCTTT; CDR3aa: CSVVTAGSEAFF
d_gene: .; abundance: .; j_gene: TRBJ2-2; v_gene: TRBV9; CDR3nt: TGTGCCAGCAGCGTGACAGGGAGGCTTCTAGGCGGGGAGCTGTTTTTT; CDR3aa: CASSVTGRLLGGELFF
d_gene: .; abundance: .; j_gene: TRBJ1-1; v_gene: TRBV10-2; CDR3nt: TGCGCCAGCGGGGAGGGTTTGGGGACTGAAGCTTTCTTT; CDR3aa: CASGEGLGTEAFF
d_gene: .; abundance: .; j_gene: TRBJ2-3; v_gene: TRBV20-1; CDR3nt: TGCAGTGCTAGTTATCAGAATACGCAGTATTTT; CDR3aa: CSASYQNTQYF
d_gene: .; abundance: .; j_gene: TRBJ1-2; v_gene: TRBV5-6; CDR3nt: TGTGCCAGCAGCTATACTAAGGGGAGGACCTTC; CDR3aa: CASSYTKGRTF